This is a list of T cell receptor beta chains from one sample in a study of blood T cell repertoires in COVID-19. Sequenced by immunoSEQ multiplex PCR; TCRdb stores in-frame clones only, minus some. The sample records a few hundred thousand clones, about 68% being singletons. Sequencing used peripheral blood. Source of these receptors: a woman over 75 with acute or convalescent COVID-19. Each CDR3 is given with its conserved first and last residue. The D gene is left open where the match is weak. Only part of the rows carry a size: once, few, many, or a class if the clone is expanded.

d_call	v_call	clone_size	j_call	cdr3_aa	cdr3_nt
TRBD1	TRBV5-1	few	TRBJ2-2	CASSRPGGTGELFF	TGCGCCAGCAGCCGCCCAGGGGGCACCGGGGAGCTGTTTTTT
NA	TRBV11-2	NA	TRBJ2-6	CASRSNGGANVLTF	TGTGCCAGCAGGTCGAACGGGGGGGCCAACGTCCTGACTTTC
TRBD1	TRBV29-1	NA	TRBJ1-2	CSVDTSGQGKVYTF	TGCAGCGTTGATACCTCCGGACAGGGCAAGGTCTACACCTTC
NA	TRBV11-2	NA	TRBJ1-2	CASSPSDYGYTF	TGTGCCAGCAGCCCTAGCGACTATGGCTACACCTTC
TRBD1	TRBV30	NA	TRBJ2-1	CAWRPGGEQFF	TGTGCCTGGAGGCCAGGGGGTGAGCAGTTCTTC
NA	TRBV4-3	NA	TRBJ2-3	CASSQEAASGTDTQYF	TGCGCCAGCAGCCAAGAGGCCGCTAGCGGCACAGATACGCAGTATTTT
TRBD1	TRBV18	NA	TRBJ1-1	CASSDSGQVIGAFF	TGTGCCAGCTCCGACTCAGGACAGGTTATCGGAGCTTTCTTT
NA	TRBV6-5	NA	TRBJ2-5	CASSYSGETQYF	TGTGCCAGCAGCTATAGCGGTGAGACCCAGTACTTC
TRBD1	TRBV3-1/TRBV3-2	few	TRBJ2-4	CASSQMLTGGGNIQYF	TGTGCCAGCAGCCAAATGTTGACAGGGGGCGGAAACATTCAGTACTTC
TRBD2	TRBV29-1	NA	TRBJ2-2	CSVELAGGFFTGELFF	TGCAGCGTTGAACTAGCGGGAGGGTTTTTTACCGGGGAGCTGTTTTTT
NA	TRBV4-3	NA	TRBJ1-1	CASSQDLPRVNTEAFF	TGCGCCAGCAGCCAAGACCTCCCCCGGGTGAACACTGAAGCTTTCTTT
NA	TRBV6-1	once	TRBJ2-5	CASSQEGTPRGVAQYF	TGTGCCAGCAGTCAAGAAGGGACTCCTAGAGGGGTGGCCCAGTACTTC
NA	TRBV2	NA	TRBJ1-5	CASNQVSNQPQHF	TGTGCCAGCAATCAGGTTAGCAATCAGCCCCAGCATTTT
NA	TRBV19	NA	TRBJ1-1	CASSMTVSNTEAFF	TGTGCCAGTAGTATGACAGTGTCGAACACTGAAGCTTTCTTT
TRBD1	TRBV24-1	NA	TRBJ2-1	CATSETGYEQFF	TGTGCCACCAGTGAGACAGGGTATGAGCAGTTCTTC
NA	TRBV2	once	TRBJ1-4	CAVQYFGVANEKLFF	TGTGCCGTCCAGTATTTCGGGGTGGCAAATGAAAAACTGTTTTTT
NA	TRBV19	few	TRBJ1-6	CASSTRTDTNSPLHF	TGTGCCAGTAGTACGCGGACAGATACTAATTCACCCCTCCACTTT
TRBD1	TRBV3-1/TRBV3-2	NA	TRBJ2-7	CASSQKPNRGTTYEQYF	TGTGCCAGCAGCCAAAAACCTAACAGGGGGACGACCTACGAGCAGTACTTC
TRBD2	TRBV29-1	NA	TRBJ2-3	CSVGLSGTVTDTQYF	TGCAGCGTTGGTCTAAGCGGGACGGTTACAGATACGCAGTATTTT
NA	TRBV6-1	NA	TRBJ1-2	CASSESRRSRGYGYTF	TGTGCCAGCAGTGAAAGTCGGCGGTCCAGGGGCTATGGCTACACCTTC
TRBD2	TRBV9	NA	TRBJ2-1	CASSVTSGSIEQFF	TGTGCCAGCAGCGTAACTAGCGGGAGTATTGAGCAGTTCTTC
TRBD1	TRBV9	NA	TRBJ2-7	CASSIGTGSLYEQYF	TGTGCCAGCAGCATTGGGACAGGAAGCCTGTACGAGCAGTACTTC
NA	TRBV15	few	TRBJ2-3	CATSRIRDTQYF	TGTGCCACCAGCAGGATCAGAGATACGCAGTATTTT
TRBD2	TRBV7-2	NA	TRBJ2-5	CASSPRGGGQETQYF	TGTGCCAGCAGCCCACGGGGGGGAGGTCAAGAGACCCAGTACTTC
NA	TRBV20-1	NA	TRBJ1-2	CSARDQRAVIF	TGCAGTGCTAGAGATCAAAGAGCTGTGATATTC
NA	TRBV6-1	few	TRBJ1-1	CASSEGSGGAFF	TGTGCCAGCAGTGAAGGGTCCGGAGGGGCTTTCTTT
TRBD2	TRBV6-5	NA	TRBJ2-1	CASSYSLAGDPNEQFF	TGTGCCAGCAGTTACTCGCTAGCGGGAGACCCCAATGAGCAGTTCTTC
NA	TRBV7-2	few	TRBJ1-3	CASSGQAHSGNTIYF	TGTGCCAGCAGCGGCCAGGCCCACTCTGGAAACACCATATATTTT
TRBD2	TRBV25-1	few	TRBJ2-1	CASSEAGGLYNEQFF	TGTGCCAGCAGTGAAGCGGGAGGGCTTTACAATGAGCAGTTCTTC
TRBD1	TRBV6-6	NA	TRBJ1-2	CAGSPTGTARFYGYTF	TGTGCCGGCAGTCCAACCGGGACAGCCAGATTCTATGGCTACACCTTC
NA	TRBV2	NA	TRBJ1-1	CASSEEAGYTEAFF	TGTGCCAGCAGTGAAGAGGCAGGGTACACTGAAGCTTTCTTT
NA	TRBV21-1	NA	TRBJ2-3	CASSRREGGKRPRIEVDTQYF	TGTGCCAGCAGCAGGAGGGAGGGGGGTAAGCGGCCGCGAATAGAGGTGGATACGCAGTATTTT
NA	TRBV27	NA	TRBJ1-5	CASGHLGVGSNQPQHF	TGTGCCAGCGGACACTTGGGCGTGGGTTCAAATCAGCCCCAGCATTTT
TRBD2	TRBV5-4	NA	TRBJ2-3	CASSHPGLAGTTDTQYF	TGTGCCAGCAGCCATCCTGGACTAGCGGGAACCACAGATACGCAGTATTTT
NA	TRBV6-5	NA	TRBJ2-7	CASGRFGGYEQYF	TGTGCCAGCGGCCGGTTCGGGGGCTACGAGCAGTACTTC
TRBD2	TRBV6-5	NA	TRBJ2-5	CASTERLAETQYF	TGTGCCAGCACCGAACGACTAGCGGAGACCCAGTACTTC
NA	TRBV10-1	NA	TRBJ1-5	CASSRDFNQPQHF	TGCGCCAGCAGCCGGGACTTCAATCAGCCCCAGCATTTT
NA	TRBV5-1	NA	TRBJ1-6	CASSLDLRGNSPLHF	TGCGCCAGCAGCTTGGACCTCAGGGGAAATTCACCCCTCCACTTT
TRBD2	TRBV19	NA	TRBJ2-1	CASSGTSGYNEQFF	TGTGCCAGTAGTGGGACTAGCGGTTACAATGAGCAGTTCTTC
NA	TRBV2	NA	TRBJ1-3	CASKSPLSGNTIYF	TGTGCCAGCAAGAGCCCCCTCTCTGGAAACACCATATATTTT
TRBD1	TRBV3-1/TRBV3-2	NA	TRBJ1-1	CASSPPGTGGTEAFF	TGTGCCAGCAGCCCACCGGGGACAGGGGGGACTGAAGCTTTCTTT
NA	TRBV19	NA	TRBJ2-5	CASSIPNDKETQYF	TGTGCCAGTAGTATCCCAAATGACAAAGAGACCCAGTACTTC
NA	TRBV29-1	once	TRBJ2-5	CSVDSGRQGGTQYF	TGCAGCGTTGATTCCGGACGGCAGGGTGGGACCCAGTACTTC
TRBD2	TRBV5-4	NA	TRBJ2-7	CASSSEGLGGHQQYF	TGTGCCAGCAGCTCTGAGGGACTAGGAGGCCACCAGCAGTACTTC
NA	TRBV6-5	NA	TRBJ1-1	CASSYSNRADTEAFF	TGTGCCAGCAGTTACTCGAACAGGGCGGACACTGAAGCTTTCTTT
NA	TRBV6-5	NA	TRBJ1-5	CASSYIAGIQPQHF	TGTGCCAGCAGTTACATCGCAGGGATCCAGCCCCAGCATTTT
TRBD2	TRBV5-4	NA	TRBJ2-3	CASRTQRGASTDTQYF	TGTGCCAGCAGAACCCAGCGGGGTGCTAGCACAGATACGCAGTATTTT
NA	TRBV6-2/TRBV6-3	once	TRBJ1-1	CASSYILGQLNTEAFF	TGTGCCAGCAGTTACATACTTGGACAGCTGAACACTGAAGCTTTCTTT
TRBD1	TRBV7-9	NA	TRBJ2-5	CASSLDRLQETQYF	TGTGCCAGCAGCTTGGACAGGCTCCAAGAGACCCAGTACTTC
NA	TRBV5-1	NA	TRBJ2-3	CASSRSITDTQYF	TGCGCCAGCAGCAGGAGTATCACAGATACGCAGTATTTT
NA	TRBV18	NA	TRBJ1-4	CASSQLQEIKLFF	TGTGCCAGCTCCCAACTTCAAGAGATAAAACTGTTTTTT
TRBD1	TRBV30	NA	TRBJ1-5	CAWEGQGGQPQHF	TGTGCCTGGGAAGGACAGGGGGGTCAGCCCCAGCATTTT
TRBD2	TRBV12-5	NA	TRBJ2-3	CASGLGLAGGVKDTQYF	TGTGCTAGTGGTTTAGGACTAGCGGGAGGGGTAAAAGATACGCAGTATTTT
NA	TRBV19	NA	TRBJ1-5	CASSIRQFDSNQPQHF	TGTGCCAGTAGTATAAGACAGTTCGATAGCAATCAGCCCCAGCATTTT
TRBD1	TRBV19	NA	TRBJ1-1	CASRIGGVNTEAFF	TGTGCCAGTAGAATAGGGGGCGTGAACACTGAAGCTTTCTTT
TRBD1	TRBV6-6	NA	TRBJ1-2	CASSRPGQTPYGYTF	TGTGCCAGCAGTAGACCGGGACAGACCCCATATGGCTACACCTTC
TRBD1	TRBV5-1	NA	TRBJ1-1	CASSSGQGAGEAFF	TGCGCCAGCAGCAGCGGACAGGGGGCGGGTGAAGCTTTCTTT